The present entry profiles one TCR beta chain with its context. Some clones are missing from TCRdb's copy, which holds only in-frame ones; the method was immunoSEQ multiplex PCR. The data contain roughly 5,600 clones, roughly 83% of them singletons. Losses at the gene ends were 0 bases for V and 4 bases for J; bases not matched to a gene: 7. CDR1 and CDR2 (germline): MNHNY, SVGAGI (reference sequence). The CDR3 covers 16 residues. This specimen comes from a study of follicular helper T cells after annual influenza vaccination. Study context: Days 0, 7 and 28 post-vaccination were the blood draw times. Across the 2013-2014, 2014-2015 and 2015-2016 vaccination seasons, some subjects were resampled.

The time point was: 2015-2016 season, 7 days after influenza vaccination. Donors with HIV/AIDS, active malignancy, immunomodulators or active illness were excluded. Cells are cTfh (non-naive CD4+CXCR5+PD-1+), split by ICOS and CD38 into double-positive or double-negative. This TCR derives from an adult who received the influenza vaccine. The starting material was CXCR5+ CD38- circulating T follicular helper cells from blood, obtained 7 days after influenza vaccination. Subset of the sample: circulating Tfh, non-naive CD4+CXCR5+PD-1+ (ICOS+CD38+ or ICOS-CD38-). The V call is TRBV6-6, the J call TRBJ1-1; 8 nucleotides align to TRBD1. The DNA of the CDR3 is TGTGCCAGCAGTTACTCGATTGGACAGGGAGGCACTGAAGCTTTCTTT. The encoded protein is CASSYSIGQGGTEAFF.